The sequence of this T cell receptor (beta chain) was determined in a study of blood T cell repertoires in COVID-19. The protocol was immunoSEQ multiplex PCR, while the TCRdb copy is restricted to in-frame clones and leaves out a portion. Of about 250,000 clones detected, roughly 83% appear once; the ten largest clones hold 27%. Germline CDR1 reads MNHEY; CDR2 reads SVGEGT. Trimming shortened V by 5 bases and J by 4 bases, and 15 bases separated the two germline ends. The CDR3 is 16 residues long. This TCR was recovered from a man in his forties with acute or convalescent COVID-19. The chain combines TRBV6-2 or TRBV6-3 with TRBJ1-6, with D tentatively TRBD1 (5 bases). The specimen was peripheral blood. In nucleotides, the CDR3 is TGTGCCAGCAGTAGCCTCCAGGGAGGATATAATTCACCCCTCCACTTT. It yields the protein CASSSLQGGYNSPLHF.